A single TCR beta chain is shown here with its context. This sample is drawn from a study of blood T cell repertoires in COVID-19. Turning to the study itself: In each case, the material was cDNA or gDNA derived from T cells, B-cell-depleted T cells, or PBMCs.

Across 24 US areas, participants ranged in age from about 18 to 100 years. This CDR3 comprises 10 residues. V lost 8 bases, J lost 8 bases, and 12 bases lay in between. Germline V gene data show CDR1 as GTSNPN and CDR2 as SVGIG (reference sequence). Using immunoSEQ multiplex PCR, the repertoire was profiled, and TCRdb retains in-frame clones only, with some absent. The table records over 200,000 clones, 65% to 90% of them present only once. The sequence came from a man younger than 35 who had recovered from COVID-19. The chain uses TRBV30 and TRBJ1-2, with D uncertain. The material sequenced was PBMCs or T cells enriched from blood (not recorded which). The CDR3 DNA reads TGTGCCGGATGGAGCGTGGGCTACACCTTC. Its protein product is CAGWSVGYTF.